These 31 T cell receptor beta chains were sequenced from one sample in a study of blood T cell repertoires in COVID-19. Clones were sequenced by immunoSEQ multiplex PCR, and TCRdb holds only the in-frame ones, with some missing. The sample lists approximately 110,000 clones; 85% were seen once. The material sequenced was peripheral blood. These TCRs come from a woman over 75 with COVID-19, enrolled during active disease.

In this sample, this clone turned up a few times. V gene TRBV7-8 combines with J gene TRBJ1-2; D remains ambiguous. Per the germline V gene, CDR1 is SGHVS and CDR2 is FQNEAQ. The CDR3 has 15 amino acids. V was shortened by 6 bases and J by 6 bases, with 20 bases between the two germline ends. CDR3 sequence reads: CASSSLIASQDGYTF. CDR3 DNA sequence: TGTGCCAGCAGTTCACTTATTGCCTCGCAGGATGGCTACACCTTC. The variable domain in full, with the rest retrieved from reference TRBV7-8 and TRBJ1-2, is GAGVSQSPRYKVAKRGQDVALRCDPISGHVSLFWYQQALGQGPEFLTYFQNEAQLDKSGLPSDRFFAERPEGSVSTLKIQRTQQEDSAVYLCASSSLIASQDGYTFGSGTRLTVV.

V and J are TRBV4-3 and TRBJ2-3; a possible D gene is TRBD2 (6 bases). The CDR3 has 13 residues. In germline, CDR1 is LGHNA, CDR2 YSLEER. Trimming removed 4 bases from V and 4 bases from J, with 9 bases in between. CDR3 DNA sequence: TGCGCCAGCAGCCCACGACTAGCAGATACGCAGTATTTT. This encodes CASSPRLADTQYF.

V usage is TRBV7-2 and J usage is TRBJ2-1; TRBD2 aligns across 10 bases. Per the germline V gene, CDR1 is SGHTA and CDR2 is FQGNSA. CDR3 length: 15 residues. The V gene end was trimmed by 4 bases and the J gene end by 4 bases; junction bases not matched to a gene: 4. The CDR3 DNA follows: TGTGCCAGCAGCTCAGCGGGAGGGCCATACAATGAGCAGTTCTTC. This codes for CASSSAGGPYNEQFF.

V gene TRBV20-1 combines with J gene TRBJ1-5; a weak D match, TRBD1 (5 bases). The CDR3 has 13 residues. Germline V gene sequence: CDR1 DFQATT, CDR2 SNEGSKA (reference sequence). Trimming cost V 3 bases and J 6 bases, with 12 bases left between them. In DNA, the CDR3 is TGCAGTGCTAGTACGGGGGAGCGTCAGCCCCAGCATTTT. As protein: CSASTGERQPQHF.

The rearrangement joins TRBV20-1 to TRBJ2-7; D may be TRBD1 (6 bases). This CDR3 has 11 residues. V lost 7 bases and J 2 bases, leaving 9 bases between the germline ends. CDR1 DFQATT and CDR2 SNEGSKA come from the germline V gene (reference sequence). CDR3 DNA: TGCAGTGTTCCAGGGGCCTACGAGCAGTACTTC. Protein product: CSVPGAYEQYF.

The genes are TRBV5-1 and TRBJ2-7; 9 nucleotides agree with TRBD2. CDR3 length equals 13 residues. The V and J ends lost 3 bases and 3 bases, in that order; junction bases with no gene match: 1. The V gene's germline CDR1 is SGHRS and CDR2 YFSETQ. The CDR3 DNA sequence: TGCGCCAGCAGCTGGACTAGCGACTACGAGCAGTACTTC. Translating it yields CASSWTSDYEQYF.

This clone was detected once. This chain links TRBV12-3 or TRBV12-4 with TRBJ1-1; 8 bases line up with TRBD1. The CDR3 totals 13 residues. J gave up 6 bases and V 6 bases, and 6 bases lay outside the gene matches. Written as DNA, the CDR3 is TGTGCCAGCAGCCGACAGGGGATTTCTGAAGCTTTCTTT. Translation: CASSRQGISEAFF.

The rearrangement links TRBV5-4 to TRBJ2-1, with 7 bases that match TRBD1. V trimming: 1 base; J trimming: 10 bases; junction bases outside the gene matches: 20. From germline, CDR1 is SGHNT and CDR2 YYREEE (reference sequence). The CDR3 contains 18 residues. CDR3 sequence: CASSLFLGGQLRRSEQFF. The CDR3 DNA reads TGTGCCAGCAGCTTGTTCTTAGGGGGACAGCTCAGGAGGTCGGAGCAGTTCTTC. Based on the CDR3 plus reference TRBV5-4 and TRBJ2-1, the full variable domain is ETGVTQSPTHLIKTRGQQVTLRCSSQSGHNTVSWYQQALGQGPQFIFQYYREEENGRGNFPPRFSGLQFPNYSSELNVNALELDDSALYLCASSLFLGGQLRRSEQFFGPGTRLTVL.

This rearrangement joins TRBV24-1 to TRBJ1-4; TRBD1 matches 7 bases. The germline gives CDR1 KGHDR, CDR2 SFDVKD. The CDR3 has 16 residues. The V gene end was trimmed by 3 bases and the J gene end by 4 bases; junction bases not matched to a gene: 7. The CDR3 DNA follows: TGTGCCACCAGTGATAGCTCCCGGGACAGTAATGAAAAACTGTTTTTT. Its protein product is CATSDSSRDSNEKLFF.

The gene calls are TRBV28 and TRBJ2-1, with TRBD2 matching over 9 bases. The CDR3 extends over 14 amino acids. Germline CDR1 and CDR2: MDHEN and SYDVKM. V lost 2 bases and J lost 9; bases outside the gene matches: 5. This CDR3 reads CASSLVAGAGEQFF. CDR3 coding DNA: TGTGCCAGCAGTTTAGTAGCGGGAGCGGGTGAGCAGTTCTTC.

J is TRBJ2-7 and V is TRBV5-1, with 10 bases lining up with TRBD2. The CDR3 consists of 16 residues. The germline gives CDR1 SGHRS, CDR2 YFSETQ. The ends lost 4 bases at V and 4 bases at J; junction bases unmatched: 11. The CDR3 DNA is TGCGCCAGCAGCGGTATTCCGGGACTAGCGTTATACGAGCAGTACTTC. Translating it yields CASSGIPGLALYEQYF.

This clone was counted a single time. The chain links TRBV19 to TRBJ2-2, with 9 positions matching TRBD1. Unmatched junction bases numbered 7, after V lost 4 bases and J lost 1 base. Germline V gene sequence: CDR1 LNHDA, CDR2 SQIVND (reference sequence). This CDR3 region has 17 residues. Here the CDR3 DNA reads TGTGCCAGTAGTAGCTTCACAGGGGGCGGGAACACCGGGGAGCTGTTTTTT. Translation gives CASSSFTGGGNTGELFF.

The chain carries TRBV18 and TRBJ2-7, with TRBD2 matching 8 bases. V dropped 5 bases and J dropped 0; count of bases not matched to a gene: 3. There are 14 residues in the CDR3. In germline, CDR1 is KGHSH, CDR2 LQKENI. This CDR3 is CASSVGGVSYEQYF. The CDR3 DNA sequence: TGTGCCAGCTCAGTCGGGGGGGTCTCCTACGAGCAGTACTTC.

The J gene is TRBJ2-5, the V gene TRBV5-1, with 11 bases lining up with TRBD2. The CDR3 sequence is 18 residues long. V trimming: 0 bases; J trimming: 4 bases; junction bases outside the gene matches: 11. Per germline, CDR1 SGHRS and CDR2 YFSETQ. The CDR3 sequence is CASSLVQALAGGGETQYF. The CDR3 DNA reads as TGCGCCAGCAGCTTGGTTCAAGCGCTAGCGGGAGGTGGAGAGACCCAGTACTTC.

This rearrangement joins TRBV6-1 to TRBJ1-5, with D possibly being TRBD1 (5 bases). V shed 3 bases and J shed 0 bases, with 9 bases lying between them. In germline, CDR1 is MNHNS, CDR2 SASEGT. The CDR3 is 15 amino acids. CDR3 sequence (DNA): TGTGCCAGCAGTGAGGGACTTTATAGCAATCAGCCCCAGCATTTT. This codes for CASSEGLYSNQPQHF.

This chain connects TRBV7-2 to TRBJ1-1; 7 positions agree with TRBD1. CDR3 length: 15 amino acids. J gave up 6 bases and V 2 bases, and 9 bases lay outside the gene matches. The V gene's germline CDR1 is SGHTA and CDR2 FQGNSA. The CDR3 DNA reads TGTGCCAGCAGCTTACAACAGACAGGGTCGGCTGAAGCTTTCTTT. It encodes CASSLQQTGSAEAFF. Combining the CDR3 with reference TRBV7-2 and TRBJ1-1 gives the whole variable domain GAGVSQSPSNKVTEKGKDVELRCDPISGHTALYWYRQSLGQGLEFLIYFQGNSAPDKSGLPSDRFSAERTGGSVSTLTIQRTQQEDSAVYLCASSLQQTGSAEAFFGQGTRLTVV.

The chain carries TRBV9 and TRBJ2-3, with 7 bases matching TRBD1. The germline CDR1 and CDR2 sequences are SGDLS and YYNGEE. The CDR3 spans 15 residues. With V trimmed by 3 bases and J by 0 bases, 4 bases remained unmatched. The CDR3 loop is CASSEGQISTDTQYF. The CDR3 DNA follows: TGTGCCAGCAGCGAGGGACAGATCAGCACAGATACGCAGTATTTT.

The table lists this clone with a few counts. The V and J genes are TRBV5-1 and TRBJ1-2; possible D gene TRBD1, 6 bases. V lost 0 bases and J lost 3, with 9 bases in between. The CDR3 is made up of 14 amino acids. The germline CDR1 and CDR2 sequences are SGHRS and YFSETQ. The CDR3 loop reads CASSLGAGDYGYTF. The DNA for the CDR3 is TGCGCCAGCAGCTTGGGGGCAGGGGACTATGGCTACACCTTC.

The chain couples TRBV15 to TRBJ2-7, with 7 bases identical to TRBD1. This CDR3 contains 14 residues. The germline V gene encodes CDR1 LNHNV and CDR2 YYDKDF (reference sequence). V shed 5 bases and J 6 bases; nucleotides not matched to a gene: 10. This CDR3 is CATSRDRAGGEQYF. CDR3 coding DNA: TGTGCCACCAGCCGGGACAGAGCTGGGGGCGAGCAGTACTTC.

This clone was seen a handful of times. The chain links TRBV6-5 to TRBJ2-2; D is unresolved. The germline V gene encodes CDR1 MNHEY and CDR2 SVGAGI. The CDR3 is 14 amino acids. Deletions cut 1 base from V and 3 bases from J, with 6 bases between. This CDR3 is CASSYFRYTGELFF. The CDR3 region has the DNA TGTGCCAGCAGTTACTTCCGGTACACCGGGGAGCTGTTTTTT.

This chain connects TRBV18 to TRBJ1-2; 10 bases fit TRBD1. J lost 5 bases, V lost 5 bases, and 5 bases had no gene match. Germline loops: CDR1 KGHSH, CDR2 LQKENI. The CDR3 is 14 amino acids. The CDR3 sequence is CASSSGTGAYGYTF. In nucleotides, the CDR3 is TGTGCCAGCTCATCGGGGACAGGGGCTTATGGCTACACCTTC.

The chain joins TRBV5-1 to TRBJ2-7, with 8 bases fitting TRBD1. The trim removed 4 bases at V and 7 bases at J, leaving 7 bases unmatched. Germline V gene lookup returns CDR1 SGHRS and CDR2 YFSETQ. The length of the CDR3 is 13 residues. In DNA form, the CDR3 reads TGCGCCAGCAGCCCGCAGGGGGCAAGGGAGCAGTACTTC. Translation gives CASSPQGAREQYF. The full variable domain, completed using reference TRBV5-1 and TRBJ2-7, is KAGVTQTPRYLIKTRGQQVTLSCSPISGHRSVSWYQQTPGQGLQFLFEYFSETQRNKGNFPGRFSGRQFSNSRSEMNVSTLELGDSALYLCASSPQGAREQYFGPGTRLTVT.

The chain combines TRBV6-5 with TRBJ2-3; the match to TRBD1 covers 7 bases. The germline gives CDR1 MNHEY, CDR2 SVGAGI. V gave up 5 bases and J gave up 9 bases; unmatched junction bases: 14. CDR3 length: 15 residues. The CDR3 bases are TGTGCCAGCAGTACAACGGGACAGCCCCTGGGGACGCAGTATTTT. Protein sequence: CASSTTGQPLGTQYF.

V is TRBV2 and J is TRBJ1-4; maybe TRBD1 (5 bases). Germline CDR1 is SNHLY and CDR2 is FYNNEI. The CDR3 extends over 16 amino acids. The V and J ends lost 5 bases and 0 bases respectively, with 13 bases between them. The CDR3 protein is CASSFGTLPTNEKLFF. The CDR3, as DNA: TGTGCCAGCAGTTTTGGGACTCTACCAACTAATGAAAAACTGTTTTTT.

This chain uses TRBV18 with TRBJ2-2, with D perhaps TRBD1 (5 bases). Germline-derived CDR1 and CDR2 are KGHSH and LQKENI. Trimming took 5 bases from V and 0 from J, leaving 13 bases between them. The CDR3 loop spans 16 amino acids. CDR3 protein: CASSARTLANTGELFF. In nucleotides, the CDR3 is TGTGCCAGCTCAGCTAGGACACTCGCGAACACCGGGGAGCTGTTTTTT.

This clone was counted a single time. This chain uses TRBV5-1 with TRBJ1-2; D gene unclear. The V end was cut by 0 bases, the J end by 0 bases, with 9 bases between. The CDR3 length is 15 residues. The germline gives CDR1 SGHRS, CDR2 YFSETQ. The CDR3 protein is CASSLDPGTNYGYTF. CDR3 in DNA: TGCGCCAGCAGCTTGGATCCAGGAACTAACTATGGCTACACCTTC.

The V and J genes are TRBV19 and TRBJ2-2; D possibly corresponds to TRBD1 (6 bases). The ends were cut back, 6 bases at V and 3 bases at J, with 14 bases in the middle. CDR1 and CDR2 (germline): LNHDA, SQIVND (reference sequence). There are 15 residues in the CDR3. The CDR3 DNA reads as TGTGCCAGTAGCGGACAGAGGAAGGACACCGGGGAGCTGTTTTTT. This codes for CASSGQRKDTGELFF.

The chain couples TRBV5-1 to TRBJ1-1, with D tentatively TRBD1 (5 bases). The CDR3 is made up of 13 amino acids. V lost 2 bases to trimming and J lost 1 base, with 6 bases between them. The germline V gene encodes CDR1 SGHRS and CDR2 YFSETQ. The CDR3 protein is CASSFQGNTEAFF. For the CDR3, the DNA is TGCGCCAGCAGCTTCCAGGGGAACACTGAAGCTTTCTTT.

The genes are TRBV7-3 and TRBJ2-2; no clear D. The CDR3 has 16 amino acids. Trimming stripped 0 bases from V and 6 bases from J, with 14 bases between. CDR1 SGHTA and CDR2 FQGTGA come from the germline V gene. CDR3 sequence reads: CASSLTSGNNAGELFF. In DNA, the CDR3 is TGTGCCAGCAGCTTAACGTCGGGTAATAATGCCGGGGAGCTGTTTTTT.

This chain connects TRBV9 to TRBJ2-3; D is ambiguous. This CDR3 region has 14 residues. Per germline, CDR1 SGDLS and CDR2 YYNGEE. Trimming shortened V by 0 bases and J by 7 bases, and 12 bases separated the two germline ends. The CDR3 spells CASSVDGRLNTQYF. CDR3 coding DNA: TGTGCCAGCAGCGTAGACGGCCGACTCAATACGCAGTATTTT. Filled out from reference TRBV9 and TRBJ2-3, the complete variable domain reads DSGVTQTPKHLITATGQRVTLRCSPRSGDLSVYWYQQSLDQGLQFLIQYYNGEERAKGNILERFSAQQFPDLHSELNLSSLELGDSALYFCASSVDGRLNTQYFGPGTRLTVL.

The chain has TRBV4-1 and TRBJ2-7, with TRBD2 matching 7 bases. This CDR3 spans 16 amino acids. J was trimmed by 2 bases and V by 0 bases; bases with no gene match: 7. Germline CDR1 and CDR2: MGHRA and YSYEKL. CDR3 protein: CASSQETSRSPYEQYF. For the CDR3, the DNA is TGCGCCAGCAGCCAAGAGACTAGCCGTTCCCCCTACGAGCAGTACTTC.